These 9 T cell receptor beta chains share one sample of origin, sequenced in a study of early stage breast cancer tumors. The table came from immunoSEQ multiplex PCR; TCRdb's copy has only in-frame clones and leaves some out. The data contain thousands of clones, 70% of them singletons. The sequencing input was normal breast tissue next to the tumor. The receptors originated from a person between 55 and 69 years old with breast cancer.

The chain has TRBV19 and TRBJ1-1, with D perhaps TRBD1 (5 bases). Germline V gene data show CDR1 as LNHDA and CDR2 as SQIVND (reference sequence). V dropped 2 bases and J dropped 2 bases, with 9 bases sitting between them. This CDR3 comprises 14 residues. The CDR3 coding sequence is TGTGCCAGTAGTATATGGGGCACCAACACTGAAGCTTTCTTT. It specifies CASSIWGTNTEAFF.

This rearrangement joins TRBV27 to TRBJ2-7; D is possibly TRBD2 (6 bases). V lost 6 bases, J lost 4 bases, and 16 bases lay in between. The germline V gene has CDR1 MNHEY and CDR2 SMNVEV (reference sequence). The CDR3 sequence is 14 residues long. The CDR3 loop is CASSRPGLLYEQYF. CDR3 DNA sequence: TGTGCCAGCAGCCGCCCGGGACTTTTATACGAGCAGTACTTC.

This chain connects TRBV11-2 to TRBJ2-1, with D hard to call. Germline loops: CDR1 SGHAT, CDR2 FQNNGV. V was shortened by 1 base and J by 10 bases, with 17 bases between the two germline ends. This CDR3 contains 15 residues. CDR3 nucleotide sequence: TGTGCCAGCAGCTTAGCCGGGTTCGGAGTGGGGGAGCAGTTCTTC. It codes for CASSLAGFGVGEQFF.

V is TRBV4-1 and J is TRBJ2-7, with D perhaps matching TRBD1 or TRBD2 (5 bases each). The CDR3 runs 14 residues. Between the trimmed V and J ends, which lost 4 bases and 5 bases, there was a span of 15 bases. In germline, CDR1 is MGHRA, CDR2 YSYEKL. The CDR3 DNA sequence: TGCGCCAGCAGCCCAGAGGGGCAGTGGGACGAGCAGTACTTC. This codes for CASSPEGQWDEQYF.

CDR3 DNA sequence: TGTGCCAGCAGCGTAGGGAAATTGGGGGACAGGGATTCCCTCAATCAGCCCCAGCATTTT. Translating gives CASSVGKLGDRDSLNQPQHF. The chain has TRBV9 and TRBJ1-5; 9 nucleotides match TRBD1. J gave up 3 bases and V 0 bases, and 16 bases lay outside the gene matches. CDR1 SGDLS and CDR2 YYNGEE come from the germline V gene. The CDR3 length is 20 residues.

The genes are TRBV27 and TRBJ2-5, with D possibly being TRBD2 (6 bases). This CDR3 has 16 amino acids. Trimming shortened V by 2 bases and J by 1 base, and 14 bases separated the two germline ends. Germline lookup yields CDR1 MNHEY and CDR2 SMNVEV (reference sequence). The CDR3 region has the DNA TGTGCCAGCAGTTTAGGCGAGCGGGTGACCCAAGAGACCCAGTACTTC. Translating gives CASSLGERVTQETQYF.

The chain has TRBV6-1 and TRBJ2-1; 11 bases are shared with TRBD2. The CDR3 is 17 amino acids. Germline V gene data show CDR1 as MNHNS and CDR2 as SASEGT. J gave up 5 bases and V 2 bases, and 8 bases lay outside the gene matches. CDR3 nucleotide sequence: TGTGCCAGCAGTGAATATAGCGGGGGGGCTAGAGACAATGAGCAGTTCTTC. The encoded protein is CASSEYSGGARDNEQFF.

The chain is built from TRBV11-2 and TRBJ1-4; 10 bases agree with TRBD1. The CDR3 has 15 amino acids. With V trimmed by 5 bases and J by 3 bases, 3 bases remained unmatched. The germline gives CDR1 SGHAT, CDR2 FQNNGV. CDR3 bases: TGTGCCAGCAGCAGACAGGGGGCTGCTAATGAAAAACTGTTTTTT. Protein product: CASSRQGAANEKLFF.

CDR3 nucleotide sequence: TGTGCCAGCAGCATCCAAGGTTTGGACGAGCAGTACTTC. Protein sequence: CASSIQGLDEQYF. This chain links TRBV9 with TRBJ2-7; D is uncertain. The CDR3 is 13 residues long. The V gene's germline CDR1 is SGDLS and CDR2 YYNGEE. V dropped 4 bases and J dropped 5 bases, with 13 bases sitting between them. Filled out from reference TRBV9 and TRBJ2-7, the complete variable domain reads DSGVTQTPKHLITATGQRVTLRCSPRSGDLSVYWYQQSLDQGLQFLIQYYNGEERAKGNILERFSAQQFPDLHSELNLSSLELGDSALYFCASSIQGLDEQYFGPGTRLTVT.